The next 21 T cell receptor beta chains were all read from a single sample in a study of blood T cell repertoires in COVID-19. Profiled with immunoSEQ multiplex PCR; TCRdb holds only in-frame clones, not every one. The repertoire has more than 400,000 clones, 75% to 90% of them found once; the top ten carry approximately 3.2%. The specimen sequenced was peripheral blood. The receptors were sampled from a human donor in a cohort sampled during active COVID-19.

The chain carries TRBV7-2 and TRBJ1-2; D uncertain. This CDR3 spans 16 amino acids. With 1 base removed from V and 0 bases from J, the gap between germline ends came to 12 bases. CDR1 is SGHTA and CDR2 is FQGNSA in the germline V gene. The CDR3, as DNA: TGTGCCAGCAGCTTAGGCGGCGTGGAAGCTAACTATGGCTACACCTTC. It encodes CASSLGGVEANYGYTF.

The J gene is TRBJ1-1, the V gene TRBV5-8, with 8 bases matching TRBD1. The length of the CDR3 is 15 residues. V trimming: 4 bases; J trimming: 0 bases; junction bases outside the gene matches: 5. Germline V CDR1 and CDR2: SGHTS, YDEGEE. The CDR3 here is CASSLYRGLNTEAFF. The CDR3 DNA is TGTGCCAGCAGCCTTTACAGGGGGTTGAACACTGAAGCTTTCTTT.

The chain employs TRBV10-3 and TRBJ2-4; no firm D call. This CDR3 is built from 11 residues. The germline V gene has CDR1 ENHRY and CDR2 SYGVKD. V was clipped by 3 bases and J by 15 bases, with 12 bases between them. In nucleotides, the CDR3 is TGTGCCATCAGTGACGAGGTGAGAGTGTACTTC. This gives the protein CAISDEVRVYF.

This clone was detected only a few times. The gene calls are TRBV19 and TRBJ1-5; 7 nucleotides agree with TRBD1. The CDR3 runs to 15 residues. V was pared by 6 bases and J by 7 bases, with 12 bases of the junction left unmatched. Germline CDR1 is LNHDA and CDR2 is SQIVND (reference sequence). CDR3 sequence: CASSPPKGARQPQHF. In nucleotides, the CDR3 is TGTGCCAGTAGCCCCCCCAAGGGGGCAAGGCAGCCCCAGCATTTT.

The chain uses TRBV7-3 and TRBJ2-1; 10 bases agree with TRBD1. CDR1 is SGHTA, CDR2 FQGTGA, per germline. The CDR3 runs to 17 residues. V trimming: 0 bases; J trimming: 5 bases; junction bases outside the gene matches: 7. CDR3 sequence reads: CASSLTDAGTGDNEQFF. In DNA form, the CDR3 reads TGTGCCAGCAGCTTAACGGACGCCGGGACAGGGGACAATGAGCAGTTCTTC.

The gene calls are TRBV2 and TRBJ2-7, with 8 positions matching TRBD1. The CDR3 is 13 amino acids. The germline V gene has CDR1 SNHLY and CDR2 FYNNEI. V lost 8 bases to trimming and J lost 9 bases; unmatched junction nucleotides: 12. The DNA for the CDR3 is TGTGCCAGCGGATTAGGACAGGGTTGGAGGCAGTACTTC. Protein sequence: CASGLGQGWRQYF.

The V and J genes are TRBV19 and TRBJ2-1; weak D call: TRBD2 (5 bases). Germline CDR1 reads LNHDA; CDR2 reads SQIVND (reference sequence). The V gene lost 5 bases and the J gene lost 8 bases, with 19 bases spanning the gap. This CDR3 has 15 residues. The DNA of the CDR3 is TGTGCCAGTAGTTTTAGAATAGGACTTAGCGATGAGCAGTTCTTC. Amino acids: CASSFRIGLSDEQFF.

The CDR3 reads CASSLGKANNYEQYF. The CDR3 DNA follows: TGTGCCAGCAGCTTAGGGAAAGCGAACAACTACGAGCAGTACTTC. This chain links TRBV7-2 with TRBJ2-7; the D is unclear. V lost 1 base and J lost 3, with 13 bases in between. The CDR3 has 15 amino acids. CDR1 SGHTA and CDR2 FQGNSA come from the germline V gene. The whole variable domain, filled in from reference TRBV7-2 and TRBJ2-7, reads GAGVSQSPSNKVTEKGKDVELRCDPISGHTALYWYRQSLGQGLEFLIYFQGNSAPDKSGLPSDRFSAERTGGSVSTLTIQRTQQEDSAVYLCASSLGKANNYEQYFGPGTRLTVT.

Comment on this clone: Other nucleotide sequences in the sample specify the same CDR3. The chain uses TRBV5-1 and TRBJ1-1; 7 bases map to TRBD1. Germline CDR1 SGHRS, CDR2 YFSETQ. This CDR3 comprises 13 residues. V gave up 3 bases and J gave up 5 bases; unmatched junction bases: 4. CDR3 in DNA: TGCGCCAGCAGCTCGGGCAGGGGGACTGAAGCTTTCTTT. The encoded protein is CASSSGRGTEAFF.

The table lists this clone with a few counts. The same CDR3 can be traced to other DNA sequences in this sample. The rearrangement links TRBV19 to TRBJ2-2; weak D call: TRBD1 (6 bases). The germline V gene encodes CDR1 LNHDA and CDR2 SQIVND (reference sequence). Trimming pared 6 bases from V and 2 bases from J, leaving 10 bases between. This CDR3 region has 14 residues. The CDR3 coding sequence is TGTGCCAGTAGCACAGGGCCTAACACCGGGGAGCTGTTTTTT. Encoded protein: CASSTGPNTGELFF.

The rearrangement links TRBV28 to TRBJ1-6, with TRBD1 identical over 8 bases. The CDR3 runs to 14 residues. V dropped 5 bases and J dropped 7; count of bases not matched to a gene: 4. Germline values: CDR1 MDHEN, CDR2 SYDVKM. The CDR3 loop reads CASSLGQENSPLHF. CDR3 bases: TGTGCCAGCAGTCTGGGACAGGAGAATTCACCCCTCCACTTT.

The CDR3 loop is CASSPSTLGLADAQTQYF. The CDR3 DNA reads as TGTGCCAGCAGCCCTTCTACCTTGGGACTAGCGGACGCCCAGACCCAGTACTTC. The rearrangement joins TRBV3-1 (or the pseudogene TRBV3-2) to TRBJ2-5; 11 positions match TRBD2. Germline CDR1 LGHDT, CDR2 YNNKEL (reference sequence). This CDR3 region has 18 residues. Losses at the gene ends were 4 bases for V and 6 bases for J; bases not matched to a gene: 16.

The rearrangement joins TRBV6-5 to TRBJ2-1, with 10 bases matching TRBD2. Trimming cost V 4 bases and J 14 bases; bases outside gene matches: 2. The CDR3 spans 11 residues. Germline assignment: CDR1 MNHEY and CDR2 SVGAGI. The CDR3: CASSSGTSEFF. The CDR3 region has the DNA TGTGCCAGCAGTTCCGGGACTAGCGAGTTCTTC.

The rearrangement joins TRBV18 to TRBJ1-1, with TRBD1 as a possible D gene (5 bases). CDR3 length: 15 residues. The V gene's germline CDR1 is KGHSH and CDR2 LQKENI. Trimming removed 3 bases from V and 5 bases from J, with 16 bases in between. CDR3 in DNA: TGTGCCAGCTCACCGGGACTCCACAAGAGGACTGAAGCTTTCTTT. Translated, it gives CASSPGLHKRTEAFF.

J is TRBJ2-7 and V is TRBV5-1; 7 positions agree with TRBD2. Germline V gene lookup returns CDR1 SGHRS and CDR2 YFSETQ. The CDR3 totals 18 residues. Losses at the gene ends were 1 base for V and 1 base for J; bases not matched to a gene: 14. CDR3 residues: CASSLPRAGLGGSYEQYF. The CDR3 coding sequence is TGCGCCAGCAGCTTGCCGAGGGCCGGGCTGGGAGGGTCCTACGAGCAGTACTTC.

This sequence joins TRBV6-2 or TRBV6-3 and TRBJ2-5; 13 positions agree with TRBD2. Germline CDR1 and CDR2: MNHEY and SVGEGT. The V and J ends lost 6 bases and 2 bases, in that order; junction bases with no gene match: 6. CDR3 length: 16 amino acids. CDR3 sequence (DNA): TGTGCCAGCAGCTCAGGACTAGCGGGAGCGCAAGAGACCCAGTACTTC. Protein sequence: CASSSGLAGAQETQYF.

The chain employs TRBV28 and TRBJ2-1; 11 bases are shared with TRBD1. V shed 7 bases, J shed 4 bases, and the junction held 6 bases outside the gene matches. The CDR3 length is 15 residues. In germline, CDR1 is MDHEN, CDR2 SYDVKM. The CDR3, as DNA: TGTGCCAGCACCCCCGGGACAGGGGGTTACAATGAGCAGTTCTTC. Translating it yields CASTPGTGGYNEQFF.

This clone was recorded only once. The chain links TRBV11-2 to TRBJ1-1; TRBD1 matches at 8 bases. V lost 3 bases to trimming and J lost 4 bases; unmatched junction nucleotides: 4. Germline V gives CDR1 SGHAT, CDR2 FQNNGV. CDR3 length: 14 residues. This CDR3 reads CASSFITGGTEAFF. The CDR3 coding sequence is TGTGCCAGCAGCTTCATAACAGGGGGCACTGAAGCTTTCTTT. Supplemented by reference TRBV11-2 and TRBJ1-1, the full variable domain reads EAGVAQSPRYKIIEKRQSVAFWCNPISGHATLYWYQQILGQGPKLLIQFQNNGVVDDSQLPKDRFSAERLKGVDSTLKIQPAKLEDSAVYLCASSFITGGTEAFFGQGTRLTVV.

The V gene is TRBV13, the J gene TRBJ1-2; TRBD1 matches 9 bases. J was trimmed by 7 bases and V by 2 bases; bases with no gene match: 8. Germline V gives CDR1 PRHDT, CDR2 FYEKMQ (reference sequence). This CDR3 contains 15 residues. CDR3 DNA sequence: TGTGCCAGCAGCTTACTGGGACAGGGTTTTTCTGGCTACACCTTC. Translated: CASSLLGQGFSGYTF.

The chain recombines TRBV6-2 or TRBV6-3 with TRBJ2-3; 8 bases match TRBD1. Germline V lookup: CDR1 MNHEY, CDR2 SVGEGT. The ends lost 3 bases at V and 5 bases at J; junction bases unmatched: 13. The CDR3 is 17 amino acids. CDR3 residues: CASSYEEIGQGLDTQYF. The CDR3 bases are TGTGCCAGCAGTTATGAGGAGATAGGACAGGGATTAGATACGCAGTATTTT.

The CDR3 sequence: CASSPGQGPYSNQPQHF. The DNA of the CDR3 is TGCGCCAGCAGCCCGGGACAGGGACCTTATAGCAATCAGCCCCAGCATTTT. The chain carries TRBV4-1 and TRBJ1-5; TRBD1 aligns across 9 bases. This CDR3 contains 17 residues. In germline, CDR1 is MGHRA, CDR2 YSYEKL. Losses at the gene ends were 4 bases for V and 0 bases for J; bases not matched to a gene: 7.